This TCR beta chain was recorded in a study of CD8 T cells in ankylosing spondylitis. TCRdb re-called the 5' RACE reads through MiXCR, storing one row per CDR3 protein. Counted here are approximately 140,000 distinct CDR3 sequences, around 45% occurring once; the ten biggest clones make up about 15%. For this clonotype: Antigen specificity is unknown.

Overall study results and limits: The authors reported significant enrichment of disease-linked clones in matched ankylosing spondylitis synovial fluid.

The sample taken for sequencing was synovial fluid, either unsorted or a sorted T cell fraction (not recorded which). This TCR was recovered from a male donor with ankylosing spondylitis.

CDR3 residues: CASSLSGLTEAFF. The CDR3 DNA reads as TGTGCCAGCAGCCTTAGCGGGCTCACTGAAGCTTTCTTT. The V gene is TRBV7-8, the J gene TRBJ1-1, with D unclear. The CDR3 consists of 13 residues. V lost 5 bases and J lost 4, with 11 bases in between. Germline loops: CDR1 SGHVS, CDR2 FQNEAQ.